A selection of T cell receptor beta chains follows, all from one sample in a study. MiXCR was run by TCRdb on the RT-PCR reads, yielding one entry per CDR3 protein. The data hold around 700,000 distinct CDR3 sequences, with 12% to 15% observed a single time. The specimen sequenced was memory CD4+ T cells from blood. All receptors derive from a female donor in good health, serving as a healthy control. Both conserved end residues are part of each CDR3. The D gene is left open where the match is weak. The listing skips clone size in some rows; elsewhere it reads once, few, many or a size class.

length	D	J	size	V	DNA	CDR3
15	-	TRBJ1-5	-	TRBV20-1	TGCAGTGCTAGTCCCCCTGGTGGCAGCAATCAGCCCCAGCATTTT	CSASPPGGSNQPQHF
14	-	TRBJ1-2	many	TRBV20-1	TGCAGTGCTCTTCGATCGACAGCTAACTATGGCTACACCTTC	CSALRSTANYGYTF
12	TRBD2	TRBJ2-7	-	TRBV20-1	TGCAGTGCTAGAGAGGGAGGGAGCGAGCAGTACTTC	CSAREGGSEQYF
15	TRBD2	TRBJ2-7	-	TRBV6-2/TRBV6-3	TGTGCCAGCAGTTCCCTGACTAGCGCCAACTACGAGCAGTACTTC	CASSSLTSANYEQYF
14	-	TRBJ2-3	many	TRBV4-2	TGTGCCAGCAGCCAAGTATCGGGGCCCGATACGCAGTATTTT	CASSQVSGPDTQYF
16	-	TRBJ1-1	-	TRBV5-5	TGTGCCAGCACCCTTTTCCCCCGGGGGGGCGACACTGAAGCTTTCTTT	CASTLFPRGGDTEAFF
15	-	TRBJ2-1	-	TRBV6-2/TRBV6-3	TGTGCCAGCAGTTATCTGCTAGCCTACAACAATGAGCAGTTCTTC	CASSYLLAYNNEQFF
15	-	TRBJ1-5	-	TRBV30	TGTGCCTGGAGCCATGGTCGGACGGTCAGGCAGCCCCAGCATTTT	CAWSHGRTVRQPQHF
16	-	TRBJ1-1	few	TRBV11-2	TGTGCCAGCAGCCCCAAATCAGGGGTGTCATACACTGAAGCTTTCTTT	CASSPKSGVSYTEAFF
15	TRBD1	TRBJ2-3	few	TRBV20-1	TGCAGTGCCGACCCGGGACAGGGGGTTTTTGGGGCGCAGTATTTT	CSADPGQGVFGAQYF
16	-	TRBJ2-1	-	TRBV24-1	TGTGCCACCAGGGATAATAGCGGAAAACAAAACAATGAGCAGTTCTTC	CATRDNSGKQNNEQFF
13	-	TRBJ1-6	-	TRBV18	TGTGCCAGCTCACCCCAACGTGACAGACCCCTCCACTTT	CASSPQRDRPLHF
15	TRBD1	TRBJ1-1	many	TRBV7-9	TGTGCCAGCAGCTTAGTACGACAGGGGTTCACTGAAGCTTTCTTT	CASSLVRQGFTEAFF
12	-	TRBJ1-2	few	TRBV6-2/TRBV6-3	TGTGCCAGCAGCCCAATAAACTATGGCTACACCTTC	CASSPINYGYTF
19	TRBD2	TRBJ2-5	many	TRBV7-6	TGTGCCAGCAGCTTCCCTACTAGCGGGGGCGGTCAAAGTCCAGAGACCCAGTACTTC	CASSFPTSGGGQSPETQYF
19	-	TRBJ2-2	many	TRBV6-5	TGTGCCAGCACCGCCTTGAAGGGACGGGAAACCTTCGGCACCGGGGAGCTGTTTTTT	CASTALKGRETFGTGELFF
15	TRBD2	TRBJ2-1	few	TRBV10-2	TGCGCCAGCCTCGGGGGGCTAGCGGGAGTGGAGGAGCAGTTCTTC	CASLGGLAGVEEQFF
15	TRBD1	TRBJ1-1	many	TRBV7-6	TGTGCCAGCAGCTCAACGACAGGGCAGAACACTGAAGCTTTCTTT	CASSSTTGQNTEAFF
18	TRBD1	TRBJ2-5	-	TRBV13	TGTGCCAGCAGCTTAGGCCCAACCCTTACAGGGGGAGAAGAGACCCAGTACTTC	CASSLGPTLTGGEETQYF
16	-	TRBJ1-6	-	TRBV20-1	TGCAGTGCTAGAGTCACAGGAGCAATGGGTAATTCACCCCTCCACTTT	CSARVTGAMGNSPLHF
14	TRBD2	TRBJ2-7	many	TRBV20-1	TGCAGTGCTAGTTTGACTAGCGGGAACTACGAGCAGTACTTC	CSASLTSGNYEQYF
13	-	TRBJ1-1	few	TRBV30	TGTGCCTGGAGTGAGGACGGTGGCACTGAAGCTTTCTTT	CAWSEDGGTEAFF
14	-	TRBJ2-5	-	TRBV7-2	TGTGCCAGCAGCTTTGGAGGCCCACAAGAGACCCAGTACTTC	CASSFGGPQETQYF